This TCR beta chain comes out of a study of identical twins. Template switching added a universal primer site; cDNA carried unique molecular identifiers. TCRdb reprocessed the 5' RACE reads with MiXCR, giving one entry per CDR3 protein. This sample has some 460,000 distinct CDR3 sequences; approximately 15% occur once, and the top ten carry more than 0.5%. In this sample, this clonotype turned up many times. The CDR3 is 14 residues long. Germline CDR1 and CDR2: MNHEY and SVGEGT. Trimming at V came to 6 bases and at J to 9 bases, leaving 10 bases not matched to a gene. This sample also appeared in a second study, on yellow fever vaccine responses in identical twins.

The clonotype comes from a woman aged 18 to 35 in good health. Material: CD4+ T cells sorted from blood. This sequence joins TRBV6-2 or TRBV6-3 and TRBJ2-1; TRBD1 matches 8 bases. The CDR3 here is CASSRTDRAGEQFF. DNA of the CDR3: TGTGCCAGCAGCCGTACGGACAGGGCTGGTGAGCAGTTCTTC.